This T cell receptor beta chain was identified in a study of blood T cell repertoires in COVID-19. Study information: Some COVID-19 samples were acute and others convalescent; all came from the United States, Italy and Spain. T cells, B-cell-depleted T cells, or PBMCs provided the cDNA or gDNA that served as material.

The CDR3 runs 16 residues. The trim removed 0 bases at V and 6 bases at J, leaving 8 bases unmatched. Germline V gene sequence: CDR1 SGDLS, CDR2 YYNGEE. In the original processing: The assay estimated nucleated cells by amplifying reference gene primers. Sequencing used immunoSEQ multiplex PCR; TCRdb keeps in-frame clones, though not all of them. The V and J calls and clone size are taken from that table; D and trimming were inferred from the DNA. The sample contains some 460,000 clones, 85% to 90% of which appear only once. The sequence was obtained from a woman in her twenties or thirties with acute or convalescent COVID-19. The rearrangement links TRBV9 to TRBJ2-1; 8 nucleotides align to TRBD1. What was sequenced was peripheral blood. The DNA of the CDR3 is TGTGCCAGCAGCGTAGTTGGGGACAGGTCATCCAATGAGCAGTTCTTC. Its protein product is CASSVVGDRSSNEQFF.